This T cell receptor (beta chain) originates from a study of early T cells in non-severe SARS-CoV-2 infection. Whole-study context: The authors sequenced bulk RNA from unsorted whole blood, leaving chains unpaired.

Individual cDNA molecules carried attached unique molecular identifiers. From the 5' RACE reads, TCRdb called clonotypes with MiXCR, one entry per CDR3 protein. Of 64,000 or so distinct CDR3 sequences listed, around 13% are singletons. Germline trimming cut 0 bases from V and 9 bases from J; bases unmatched to any gene: 7. The CDR3 loop spans 15 amino acids. CDR1 is KGHSH, CDR2 LQKENI, per germline. About this clonotype itself: Antigen unknown.

General observations from the study: Lookups in VDJdb leaned toward anti-spike CD8 responses and missed private and CD4 specificities.

Sample: whole blood. The source is an adult who was a healthcare worker with PCR-confirmed SARS-CoV-2 infection or an uninfected control (not recorded which). The chain is built from TRBV18 and TRBJ2-1; 8 bases match TRBD2. CDR3 residues: CASSPPSGGRSEQFF. CDR3 nucleotide sequence: TGTGCCAGCTCACCACCGAGCGGGGGAAGGAGTGAGCAGTTCTTC.